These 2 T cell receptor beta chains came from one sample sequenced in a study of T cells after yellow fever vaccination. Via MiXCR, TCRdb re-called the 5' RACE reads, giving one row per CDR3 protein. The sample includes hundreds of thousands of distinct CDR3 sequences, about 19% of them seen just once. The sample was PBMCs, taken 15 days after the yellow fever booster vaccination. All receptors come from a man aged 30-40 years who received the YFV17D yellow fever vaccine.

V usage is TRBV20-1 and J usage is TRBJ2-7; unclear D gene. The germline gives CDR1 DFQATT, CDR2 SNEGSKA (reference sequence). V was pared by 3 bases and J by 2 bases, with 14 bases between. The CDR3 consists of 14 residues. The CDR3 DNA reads TGCAGTGCTAGGGTTGCTAATACCGCCTACGAGCAGTACTTC. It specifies CSARVANTAYEQYF.

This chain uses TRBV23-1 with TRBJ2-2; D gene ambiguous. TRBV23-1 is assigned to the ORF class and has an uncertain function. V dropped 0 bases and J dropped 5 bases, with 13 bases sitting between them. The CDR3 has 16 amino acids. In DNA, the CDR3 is TGCGCCAGCAGTCAATCGGGCAGGTGGAGAACCGGGGAGCTGTTTTTT. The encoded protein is CASSQSGRWRTGELFF.